This is a list of T cell receptor beta chains from one sample in a study of beta chain features in type 1 diabetes. TCRdb's copy holds only in-frame clones and misses some; the assay was immunoSEQ multiplex PCR. The sample lists around 58,000 clones, about 55% occurring once. The sequenced sample consisted of Tregs from blood. The receptors originated from a woman aged 18-30 years in good health. CDR3s include the opening cysteine and the closing phenylalanine or tryptophan. The order of the fields is V gene, clone size, J gene, D gene, CDR3 protein, CDR3 DNA. A D gene is named only where the DNA matches it firmly. Some rows have no size entry. The others give once, few or many, or a class for an expanded clone.

V: TRBV7-9; size: .; J: TRBJ1-6; D: .; CDR3: CASSFDTRPLHF; DNA: TGTGCCAGCAGCTTTGATACCAGGCCCCTCCACTTT
V: TRBV5-1; size: many; J: TRBJ2-7; D: TRBD1; CDR3: CASSLAGQGYEQYF; DNA: TGCGCCAGCAGCTTGGCGGGACAGGGATACGAGCAGTACTTC
V: TRBV19; size: .; J: TRBJ2-3; D: TRBD2; CDR3: CASSKISGGVGTDTQYF; DNA: TGTGCCAGTAGTAAAATTAGCGGGGGGGTGGGCACAGATACGCAGTATTTT
V: TRBV4-2; size: .; J: TRBJ1-1; D: .; CDR3: CAVTGELNTEAFF; DNA: TGTGCTGTGACAGGAGAATTGAACACTGAAGCTTTCTTT
V: TRBV10-3; size: few; J: TRBJ1-1; D: .; CDR3: CAISDRGAEAFF; DNA: TGTGCCATCAGTGATCGGGGGGCTGAAGCTTTCTTT
V: TRBV23-1; size: few; J: TRBJ2-1; D: .; CDR3: CASTPDSRKSYNEQFF; DNA: TGCGCCAGCACCCCGGACTCCCGTAAGTCCTACAATGAGCAGTTCTTC
V: TRBV11-2; size: .; J: TRBJ2-2; D: .; CDR3: CASSLVAHTGELFF; DNA: TGTGCCAGCAGCTTAGTAGCCCACACCGGGGAGCTGTTTTTT
V: TRBV6-6; size: .; J: TRBJ2-4; D: TRBD1; CDR3: CASSSFSGGGKNIQYF; DNA: TGTGCCAGCAGCTCCTTCTCAGGGGGCGGCAAAAACATTCAGTACTTC
V: TRBV5-6; size: .; J: TRBJ2-2; D: .; CDR3: CASSFFLPGELFF; DNA: TGTGCCAGCAGCTTCTTCCTCCCCGGGGAGCTGTTTTTT
V: TRBV7-2; size: .; J: TRBJ1-3; D: .; CDR3: CASSLGLYSGNTIYF; DNA: TGTGCCAGCAGCTTAGGACTGTACTCTGGAAACACCATATATTTT
V: TRBV5-6; size: .; J: TRBJ1-1; D: TRBD1; CDR3: CASSSEGANTEAFF; DNA: TGTGCCAGCAGTTCGGAGGGGGCGAACACTGAAGCTTTCTTT
V: TRBV2; size: .; J: TRBJ2-7; D: .; CDR3: CAGSPEGTPKQYF; DNA: TGTGCCGGCAGCCCAGAGGGGACACCTAAGCAGTACTTC
V: TRBV27; size: .; J: TRBJ2-5; D: .; CDR3: CASSLTWTSQETQYF; DNA: TGTGCCAGCAGTTTAACCTGGACAAGCCAAGAGACCCAGTACTTC
V: TRBV9; size: .; J: TRBJ2-1; D: .; CDR3: CASSEGGGVIYNEQFF; DNA: TGTGCCAGCAGCGAGGGCGGGGGCGTAATCTACAATGAGCAGTTCTTC
V: TRBV18; size: .; J: TRBJ1-5; D: TRBD1; CDR3: CASSPDRGDQPQHF; DNA: TGTGCCAGCTCACCGGACAGGGGGGATCAGCCCCAGCATTTT
V: TRBV7-2; size: .; J: TRBJ2-7; D: TRBD2; CDR3: CASNLGLAGSYEQYF; DNA: TGTGCCAGCAATCTGGGACTAGCGGGGTCCTACGAGCAGTACTTC
V: TRBV6-5; size: .; J: TRBJ1-2; D: .; CDR3: CASSWVETDPYGYTF; DNA: TGTGCCAGCAGTTGGGTGGAGACTGATCCCTATGGCTACACCTTC
V: TRBV2; size: .; J: TRBJ1-2; D: .; CDR3: CASSADRLNYGYTF; DNA: TGTGCCAGCAGTGCCGACAGGCTTAACTATGGCTACACCTTC
V: TRBV28; size: .; J: TRBJ2-7; D: TRBD2; CDR3: CASSKTSGIYEQYF; DNA: TGTGCCAGCAGTAAGACTAGCGGGATCTACGAGCAGTACTTC
V: TRBV5-1; size: .; J: TRBJ2-1; D: TRBD2; CDR3: CASSFIGGAGNEQFF; DNA: TGCGCCAGCAGCTTCATCGGGGGGGCGGGGAATGAGCAGTTCTTC
V: TRBV18; size: .; J: TRBJ2-5; D: .; CDR3: CASSPLSGQISETQYF; DNA: TGTGCCAGCTCACCACTCTCGGGACAAATTTCGGAGACCCAGTACTTC
V: TRBV2; size: .; J: TRBJ2-1; D: TRBD1; CDR3: CAGRGLSYNEQFF; DNA: TGTGCCGGTAGGGGGCTCTCCTACAATGAGCAGTTCTTC
V: TRBV7-9; size: .; J: TRBJ2-3; D: .; CDR3: CASSSSLATDTQYF; DNA: TGTGCCAGCAGCTCTTCCCTAGCTACAGATACGCAGTATTTT
V: TRBV11-2; size: .; J: TRBJ2-7; D: TRBD1; CDR3: CASSITSGQGPYEQYF; DNA: TGTGCCAGCAGCATTACTTCGGGACAGGGGCCCTACGAGCAGTACTTC
V: TRBV29-1; size: .; J: TRBJ2-1; D: .; CDR3: CSVAESDEQFF; DNA: TGCAGCGTTGCTGAAAGCGATGAGCAGTTCTTC
V: TRBV6-6; size: .; J: TRBJ2-7; D: .; CDR3: CASSTPNYGFHEQYF; DNA: TGTGCCAGCAGCACCCCCAACTACGGGTTCCACGAGCAGTACTTC
V: TRBV27; size: .; J: TRBJ1-3; D: TRBD1; CDR3: CASSKGGVGTIYF; DNA: TGTGCCAGCAGCAAAGGGGGCGTAGGCACCATATATTTT
V: TRBV7-3; size: .; J: TRBJ2-1; D: .; CDR3: CASSFRGGPSEQFF; DNA: TGTGCCAGCAGCTTTAGGGGGGGCCCCAGTGAGCAGTTCTTC
V: TRBV18; size: .; J: TRBJ2-3; D: .; CDR3: CASSQNRVSDTQYF; DNA: TGTGCCAGCTCACAAAACAGGGTTTCAGATACGCAGTATTTT
V: TRBV7-9; size: few; J: TRBJ2-2; D: TRBD1; CDR3: CASSFSQGAGTGELFF; DNA: TGTGCCAGCAGCTTTTCACAGGGGGCCGGGACCGGGGAGCTGTTTTTT
V: TRBV7-2; size: .; J: TRBJ2-1; D: .; CDR3: CASSPMRGGNEQFF; DNA: TGTGCCAGCAGCCCCATGAGGGGGGGGAATGAGCAGTTCTTC
V: TRBV5-1; size: .; J: TRBJ1-2; D: .; CDR3: CASSGREGYTF; DNA: TGCGCCAGCAGCGGCAGGGAAGGCTACACCTTC
V: TRBV5-4; size: .; J: TRBJ2-3; D: TRBD2; CDR3: CASSTGLAGATDTQYF; DNA: TGTGCCAGCAGCACCGGACTAGCGGGGGCCACAGATACGCAGTATTTT
V: TRBV18; size: .; J: TRBJ2-7; D: .; CDR3: CASSLPSAGTFYF; DNA: TGTGCCAGCTCACTCCCCTCCGCTGGGACTTTTTACTTC
V: TRBV23-1; size: .; J: TRBJ2-7; D: .; CDR3: CASSQRQGRPIEQYF; DNA: TGCGCCAGCAGTCAAAGGCAGGGGCGCCCTATCGAGCAGTACTTC
V: TRBV19; size: .; J: TRBJ2-1; D: TRBD2; CDR3: CASSPNGLANEQFF; DNA: TGTGCCAGTAGTCCGAACGGACTAGCAAATGAGCAGTTCTTC
V: TRBV7-2; size: .; J: TRBJ1-2; D: .; CDR3: CASSRDRSVYGYTF; DNA: TGTGCCAGCAGCCGTGACAGGTCTGTCTATGGCTACACCTTC
V: TRBV20-1; size: .; J: TRBJ2-1; D: .; CDR3: CSAIGNEQFF; DNA: TGCAGTGCCATCGGGAATGAGCAGTTCTTC
V: TRBV7-9; size: .; J: TRBJ1-2; D: TRBD1; CDR3: CASSSSGRTGTYTF; DNA: TGTGCCAGCAGCTCCAGCGGCAGGACAGGGACCTACACCTTC
V: TRBV7-2; size: medium-sized; J: TRBJ2-1; D: TRBD2; CDR3: CASSLSGGAYNEQFF; DNA: TGTGCCAGCAGCCTTAGCGGGGGGGCCTACAATGAGCAGTTCTTC
V: TRBV5-1; size: .; J: TRBJ1-3; D: TRBD1; CDR3: CASSQRTGAGNTIYF; DNA: TGCGCCAGCAGCCAACGGACAGGGGCTGGAAACACCATATATTTT